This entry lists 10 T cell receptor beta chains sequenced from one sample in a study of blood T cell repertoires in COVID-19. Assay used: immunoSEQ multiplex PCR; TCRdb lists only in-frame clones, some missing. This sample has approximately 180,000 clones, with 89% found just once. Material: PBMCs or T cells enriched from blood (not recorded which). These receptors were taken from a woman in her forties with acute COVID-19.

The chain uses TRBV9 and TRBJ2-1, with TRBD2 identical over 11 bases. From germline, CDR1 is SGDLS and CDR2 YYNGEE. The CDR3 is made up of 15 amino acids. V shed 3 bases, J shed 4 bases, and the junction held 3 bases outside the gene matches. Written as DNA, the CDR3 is TGTGCCAGCAGCGCGGGACTAGCGGCGTACAATGAGCAGTTCTTC. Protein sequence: CASSAGLAAYNEQFF. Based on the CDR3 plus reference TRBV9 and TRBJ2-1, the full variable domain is DSGVTQTPKHLITATGQRVTLRCSPRSGDLSVYWYQQSLDQGLQFLIQYYNGEERAKGNILERFSAQQFPDLHSELNLSSLELGDSALYFCASSAGLAAYNEQFFGPGTRLTVL.

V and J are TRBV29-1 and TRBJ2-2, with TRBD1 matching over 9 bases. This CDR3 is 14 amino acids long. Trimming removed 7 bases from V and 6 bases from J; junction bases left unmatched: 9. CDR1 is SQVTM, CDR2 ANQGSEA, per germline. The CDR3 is CSGRRTGEAGELFF. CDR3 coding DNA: TGCAGCGGTAGGAGGACAGGGGAGGCCGGGGAGCTGTTTTTT.

CDR3: CAWSPGGATNEKLFF. The CDR3 nucleotides read TGTGCCTGGAGTCCGGGGGGGGCAACTAATGAAAAACTGTTTTTT. This chain connects TRBV30 to TRBJ1-4; D is possibly TRBD1 (5 bases). Germline V gene lookup returns CDR1 GTSNPN and CDR2 SVGIG (reference sequence). This CDR3 comprises 15 residues. Trimming took 2 bases from V and 0 from J, leaving 10 bases between them.

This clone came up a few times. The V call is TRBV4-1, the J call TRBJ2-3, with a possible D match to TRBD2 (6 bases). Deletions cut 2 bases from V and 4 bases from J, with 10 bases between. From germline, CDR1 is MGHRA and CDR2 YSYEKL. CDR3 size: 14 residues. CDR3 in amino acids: CASSQQAGPDTQYF. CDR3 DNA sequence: TGCGCCAGCAGCCAACAAGCGGGTCCAGATACGCAGTATTTT.

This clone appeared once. As DNA, the CDR3 is TGTGCCAGCAGTCTGACAGGGGGCGGCACTGAAGCTTTCTTT. Protein sequence: CASSLTGGGTEAFF. This rearrangement joins TRBV2 to TRBJ1-1; 10 bases line up with TRBD1. V shed 5 bases and J 4 bases; nucleotides not matched to a gene: 4. The germline V gene has CDR1 SNHLY and CDR2 FYNNEI. The CDR3 totals 14 residues.

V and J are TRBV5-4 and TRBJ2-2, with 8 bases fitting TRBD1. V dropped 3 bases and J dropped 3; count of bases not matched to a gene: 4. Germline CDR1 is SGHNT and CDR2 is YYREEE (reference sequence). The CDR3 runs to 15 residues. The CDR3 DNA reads TGTGCCAGCAGCTGGATGACAGGGGACACCGGGGAGCTGTTTTTT. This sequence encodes CASSWMTGDTGELFF. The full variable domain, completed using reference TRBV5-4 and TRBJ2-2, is ETGVTQSPTHLIKTRGQQVTLRCSSQSGHNTVSWYQQALGQGPQFIFQYYREEENGRGNFPPRFSGLQFPNYSSELNVNALELDDSALYLCASSWMTGDTGELFFGEGSRLTVL.

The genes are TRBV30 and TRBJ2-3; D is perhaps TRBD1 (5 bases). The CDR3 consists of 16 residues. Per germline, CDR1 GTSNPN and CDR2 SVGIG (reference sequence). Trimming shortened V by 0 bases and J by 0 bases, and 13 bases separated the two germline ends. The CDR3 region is CAWSVWQGKSTDTQYF. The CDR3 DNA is TGTGCCTGGAGTGTATGGCAGGGTAAGAGCACAGATACGCAGTATTTT.

The CDR3 is CSARLAGARSSYNEQFF. In nucleotides, the CDR3 is TGCAGCGCCCGACTAGCGGGGGCCAGGAGCTCCTACAATGAGCAGTTCTTC. The chain combines TRBV29-1 with TRBJ2-1; 12 bases map to TRBD2. J was trimmed by 0 bases and V by 7 bases; bases with no gene match: 10. Germline CDR1 is SQVTM and CDR2 is ANQGSEA. This CDR3 has 17 amino acids.

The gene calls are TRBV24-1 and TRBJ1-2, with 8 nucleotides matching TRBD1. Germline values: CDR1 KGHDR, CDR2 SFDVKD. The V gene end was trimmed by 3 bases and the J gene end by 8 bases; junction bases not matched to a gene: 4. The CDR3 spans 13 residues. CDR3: CATSDGRGQGYTF. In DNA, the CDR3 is TGTGCCACCAGTGATGGCAGGGGGCAAGGCTACACCTTC.

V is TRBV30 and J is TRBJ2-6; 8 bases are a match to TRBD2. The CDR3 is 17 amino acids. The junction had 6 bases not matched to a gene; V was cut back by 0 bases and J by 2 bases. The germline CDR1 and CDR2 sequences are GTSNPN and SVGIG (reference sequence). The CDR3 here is CAWSVPAGVTGANVLTF. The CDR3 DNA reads TGTGCCTGGAGTGTTCCAGCGGGAGTAACTGGGGCCAACGTCCTGACTTTC.